The entry below describes one TCR beta chain. The antigen remains unidentified. This sample was taken from a study of monozygotic twins with inflammatory bowel disease. Whole-study results and caveats: Versus healthy twins, IBD patients showed fewer clonotypes shared with others, especially with disease activity.

From germline, CDR1 is SGHRS and CDR2 YFSETQ. This CDR3 is 18 amino acids long. TCRdb reprocessed the 5' RACE reads and keeps a single row for each CDR3 protein, giving no DNA. This sample's table has about 140,000 distinct CDR3 sequences. The chain links TRBV5-1 to TRBJ2-4; absent DNA, TCRdb's TRBD1 call cannot be checked. Sequenced: blood. The sequence derives from a human donor with ulcerative colitis or Crohn's disease, or a healthy co-twin of an affected twin (not recorded which). Here the CDR3 reads CASSLAGTGEMSKNIQYF. The variable domain in full, with the rest retrieved from reference TRBV5-1 and TRBJ2-4, is KAGVTQTPRYLIKTRGQQVTLSCSPISGHRSVSWYQQTPGQGLQFLFEYFSETQRNKGNFPGRFSGRQFSNSRSEMNVSTLELGDSALYLCASSLAGTGEMSKNIQYFGAGTRLSVL.